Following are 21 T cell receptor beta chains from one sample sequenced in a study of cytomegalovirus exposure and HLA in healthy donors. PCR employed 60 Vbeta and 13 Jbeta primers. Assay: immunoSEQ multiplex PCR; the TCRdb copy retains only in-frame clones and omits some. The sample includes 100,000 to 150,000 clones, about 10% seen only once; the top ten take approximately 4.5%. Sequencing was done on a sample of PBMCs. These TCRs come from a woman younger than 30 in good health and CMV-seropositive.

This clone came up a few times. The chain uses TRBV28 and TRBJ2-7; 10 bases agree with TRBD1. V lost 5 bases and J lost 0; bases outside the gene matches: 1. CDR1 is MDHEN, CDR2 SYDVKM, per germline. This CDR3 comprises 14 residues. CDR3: CASSGTGVSYEQYF. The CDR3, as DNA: TGTGCCAGCAGTGGGACAGGGGTCTCCTACGAGCAGTACTTC. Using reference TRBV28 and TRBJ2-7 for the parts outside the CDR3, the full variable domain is DVKVTQSSRYLVKRTGEKVFLECVQDMDHENMFWYRQDPGLGLRLIYFSYDVKMKEKGDIPEGYSVSREKKERFSLILESASTNQTSMYLCASSGTGVSYEQYFGPGTRLTVT.

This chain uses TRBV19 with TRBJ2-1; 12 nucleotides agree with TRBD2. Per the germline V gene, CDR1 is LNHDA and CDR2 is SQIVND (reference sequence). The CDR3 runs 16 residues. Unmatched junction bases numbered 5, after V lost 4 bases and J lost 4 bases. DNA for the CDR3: TGTGCCAGTAGTACCCTACTAGCGGGAGGATACAATGAGCAGTTCTTC. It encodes CASSTLLAGGYNEQFF.

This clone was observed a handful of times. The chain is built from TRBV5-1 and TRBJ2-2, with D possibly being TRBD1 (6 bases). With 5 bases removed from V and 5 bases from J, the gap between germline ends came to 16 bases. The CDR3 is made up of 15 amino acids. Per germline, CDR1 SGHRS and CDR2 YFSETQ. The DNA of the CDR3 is TGCGCCAGCAGTATTTTTGACAGGACGACCGGGGAGCTGTTTTTT. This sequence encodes CASSIFDRTTGELFF.

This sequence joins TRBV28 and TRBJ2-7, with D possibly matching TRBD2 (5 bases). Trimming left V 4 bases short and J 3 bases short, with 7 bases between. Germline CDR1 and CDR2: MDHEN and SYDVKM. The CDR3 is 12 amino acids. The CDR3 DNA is TGTGCCAGCAGTTCTGGAGGCTACGAGCAGTACTTC. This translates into CASSSGGYEQYF.

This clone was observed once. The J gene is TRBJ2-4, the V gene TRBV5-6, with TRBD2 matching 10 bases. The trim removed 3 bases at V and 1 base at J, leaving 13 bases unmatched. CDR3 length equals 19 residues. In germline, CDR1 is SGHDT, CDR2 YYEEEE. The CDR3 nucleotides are TGTGCCAGCAGCTCCCTTAATAGCGGGAGGACCATCGCCAAAAACATTCAGTACTTC. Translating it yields CASSSLNSGRTIAKNIQYF.

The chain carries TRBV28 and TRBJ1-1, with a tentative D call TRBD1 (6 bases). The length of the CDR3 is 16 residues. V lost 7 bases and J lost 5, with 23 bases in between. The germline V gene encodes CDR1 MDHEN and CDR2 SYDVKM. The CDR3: CASTPWGRGAKTEAFF. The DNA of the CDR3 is TGTGCCAGCACCCCGTGGGGGAGGGGGGCTAAGACTGAAGCTTTCTTT.

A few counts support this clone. The CDR3 nucleotides are TGTGCCAGCAGCATAGCCGGGACAGGGAATGGCTACACCTTC. Amino acids: CASSIAGTGNGYTF. This rearrangement joins TRBV5-4 to TRBJ1-2; 9 nucleotides match TRBD1. V dropped 4 bases and J dropped 6; count of bases not matched to a gene: 7. The CDR3 is made up of 14 amino acids. The germline V gene encodes CDR1 SGHNT and CDR2 YYREEE (reference sequence).

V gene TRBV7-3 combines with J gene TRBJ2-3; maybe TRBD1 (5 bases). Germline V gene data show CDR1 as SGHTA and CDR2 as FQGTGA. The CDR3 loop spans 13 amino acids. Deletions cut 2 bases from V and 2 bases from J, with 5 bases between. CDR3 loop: CASSLGHTDTQYF. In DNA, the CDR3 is TGTGCCAGCAGCTTAGGACACACAGATACGCAGTATTTT.

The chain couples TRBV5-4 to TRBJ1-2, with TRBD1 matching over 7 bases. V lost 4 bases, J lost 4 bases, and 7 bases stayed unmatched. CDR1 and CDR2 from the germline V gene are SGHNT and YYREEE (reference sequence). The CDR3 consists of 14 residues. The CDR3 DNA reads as TGTGCCAGCAGCCCCGGGACAGACTTCTATGGCTACACCTTC. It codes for CASSPGTDFYGYTF.

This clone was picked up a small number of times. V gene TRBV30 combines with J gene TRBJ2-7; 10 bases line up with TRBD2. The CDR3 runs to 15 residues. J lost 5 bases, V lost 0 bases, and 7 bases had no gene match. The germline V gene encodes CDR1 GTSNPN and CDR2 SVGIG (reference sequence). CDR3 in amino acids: CAWSVGGTSVDEQYF. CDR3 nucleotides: TGTGCCTGGAGTGTGGGCGGGACTAGCGTAGACGAGCAGTACTTC.

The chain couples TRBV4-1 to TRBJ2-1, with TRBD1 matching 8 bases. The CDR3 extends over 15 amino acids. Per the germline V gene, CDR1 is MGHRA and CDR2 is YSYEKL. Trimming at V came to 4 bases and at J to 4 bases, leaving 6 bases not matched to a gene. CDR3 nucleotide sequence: TGCGCCAGCAGCCCCCCAGGGGGCGGATACAATGAGCAGTTCTTC. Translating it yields CASSPPGGGYNEQFF.

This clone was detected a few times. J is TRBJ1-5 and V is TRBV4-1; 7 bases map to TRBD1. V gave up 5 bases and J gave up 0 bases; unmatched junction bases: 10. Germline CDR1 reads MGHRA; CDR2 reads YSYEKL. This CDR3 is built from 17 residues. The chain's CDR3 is CASSYTGALYSNQPQHF. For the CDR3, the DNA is TGCGCCAGCAGCTACACAGGGGCCCTTTATAGCAATCAGCCCCAGCATTTT.

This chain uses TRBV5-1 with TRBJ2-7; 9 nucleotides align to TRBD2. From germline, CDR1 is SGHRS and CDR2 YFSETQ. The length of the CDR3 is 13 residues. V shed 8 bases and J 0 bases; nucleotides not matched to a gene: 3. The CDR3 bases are TGCGCCAGGAAGCGGGAGGACTCCTACGAGCAGTACTTC. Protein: CARKREDSYEQYF.

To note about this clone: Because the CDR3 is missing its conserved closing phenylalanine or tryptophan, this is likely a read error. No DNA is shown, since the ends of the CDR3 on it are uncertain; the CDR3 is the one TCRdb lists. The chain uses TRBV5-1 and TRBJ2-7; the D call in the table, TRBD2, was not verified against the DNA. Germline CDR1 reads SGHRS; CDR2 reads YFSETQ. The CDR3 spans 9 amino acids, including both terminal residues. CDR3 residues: CASSLGGVL.

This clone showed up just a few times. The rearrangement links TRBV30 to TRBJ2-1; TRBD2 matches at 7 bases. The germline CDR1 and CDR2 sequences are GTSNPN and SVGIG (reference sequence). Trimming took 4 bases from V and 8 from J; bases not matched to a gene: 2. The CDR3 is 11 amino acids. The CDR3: CAWTGGYEQFF. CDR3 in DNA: TGTGCCTGGACGGGGGGTTATGAGCAGTTCTTC.

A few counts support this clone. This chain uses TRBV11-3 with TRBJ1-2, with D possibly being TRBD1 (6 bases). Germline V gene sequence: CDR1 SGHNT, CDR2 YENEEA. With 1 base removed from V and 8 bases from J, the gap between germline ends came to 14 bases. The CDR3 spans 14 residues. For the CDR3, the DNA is TGTGCCAGCAGCTTAGCGGACAGTCAAGGCGGCTACACCTTC. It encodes CASSLADSQGGYTF.

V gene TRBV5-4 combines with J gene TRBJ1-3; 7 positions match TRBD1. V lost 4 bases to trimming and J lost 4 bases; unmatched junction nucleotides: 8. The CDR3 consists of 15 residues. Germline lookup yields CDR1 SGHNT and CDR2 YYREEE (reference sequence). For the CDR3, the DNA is TGTGCCAGCAGCCCGGACGGCAGGGGGGGAAACACCATATATTTT. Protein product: CASSPDGRGGNTIYF.

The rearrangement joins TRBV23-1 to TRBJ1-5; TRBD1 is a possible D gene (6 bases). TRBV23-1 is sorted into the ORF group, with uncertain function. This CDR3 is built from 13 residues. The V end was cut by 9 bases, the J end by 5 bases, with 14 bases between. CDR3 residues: CASQLGGDQPQHF. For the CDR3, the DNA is TGCGCCAGTCAGTTAGGGGGAGATCAGCCCCAGCATTTT.

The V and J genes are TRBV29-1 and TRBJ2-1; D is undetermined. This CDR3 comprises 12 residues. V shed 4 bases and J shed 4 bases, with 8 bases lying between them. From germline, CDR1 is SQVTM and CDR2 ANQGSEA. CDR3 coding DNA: TGCAGCGTTGTCAGAAATTACAATGAGCAGTTCTTC. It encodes CSVVRNYNEQFF.

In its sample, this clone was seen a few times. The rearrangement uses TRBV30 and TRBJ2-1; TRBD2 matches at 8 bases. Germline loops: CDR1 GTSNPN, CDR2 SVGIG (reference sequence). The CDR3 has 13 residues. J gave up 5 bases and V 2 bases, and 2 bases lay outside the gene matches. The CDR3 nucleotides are TGTGCCTGGAGTATTAGCGGGAACAATGAGCAGTTCTTC. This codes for CAWSISGNNEQFF.

The CDR3 sequence is CASSQWAEQYF. In DNA, the CDR3 is TGTGCCAGCAGTCAGTGGGCCGAGCAGTACTTC. The chain combines TRBV2 with TRBJ2-7; D unclear. The CDR3 spans 11 residues. With 5 bases removed from V and 6 bases from J, the gap between germline ends came to 8 bases. Germline V gives CDR1 SNHLY, CDR2 FYNNEI.